One sample yielded the 15 T cell receptor beta chains listed below, sequenced in a study of blood T cell repertoires in COVID-19. Method: immunoSEQ multiplex PCR; TCRdb's copy keeps in-frame clones and lacks some. The sample holds about 280,000 clones; about 89% are singletons and the top ten take 2.2%. The sample comprised peripheral blood. The receptors come from a man aged 50 to 59 with acute or convalescent COVID-19.

CDR3 in DNA: TGTGCCAGCAGCTTAGCTAGTCGGACATCTGGCTACACCTTC. This codes for CASSLASRTSGYTF. The chain carries TRBV7-9 and TRBJ1-2; D perhaps matches TRBD1 (5 bases). The germline CDR1 and CDR2 sequences are SEHNR and FQNEAQ (reference sequence). CDR3 length: 14 amino acids. Trimming removed 0 bases from V and 7 bases from J, with 12 bases in between.

As to this clone: An end of the junction does not agree with germline; a read error may underlie this. V usage is TRBV7-7 and J usage is TRBJ2-5; 8 nucleotides agree with TRBD2. The CDR3 consists of 15 residues. Germline V CDR1 and CDR2: SSHAT, FNYEAQ (reference sequence). The CDR3 loop is CASSPGLGRQETQYF. The CDR3 DNA is TGTGCTAGCAGCCCGGGACTAGGGCGCCAAGAGACCCAGTACTTC.

This chain joins TRBV6-5 and TRBJ2-5, with 8 positions matching TRBD2. Trimming at V came to 5 bases and at J to 5 bases, leaving 7 bases not matched to a gene. The CDR3 length is 14 residues. CDR1 MNHEY and CDR2 SVGAGI come from the germline V gene. CDR3 sequence: CASSPISGGETQYF. Written as DNA, the CDR3 is TGTGCCAGCAGTCCTATAAGCGGGGGCGAGACCCAGTACTTC.

The CDR3 DNA is TGCGCCAGCAGCCGGGCCCAGGGAATGAACACTGAAGCTTTCTTT. Encoded protein: CASSRAQGMNTEAFF. The chain employs TRBV4-1 and TRBJ1-1; D possibly corresponds to TRBD1 (5 bases). V dropped 4 bases and J dropped 0 bases, with 12 bases sitting between them. This CDR3 has 15 amino acids. Germline CDR1 MGHRA, CDR2 YSYEKL.

This chain connects TRBV27 to TRBJ1-2; 7 bases map to TRBD1. V gave up 5 bases and J gave up 2 bases; unmatched junction bases: 8. The CDR3 is made up of 15 amino acids. Germline V gene sequence: CDR1 MNHEY, CDR2 SMNVEV (reference sequence). As DNA, the CDR3 is TGTGCCAGCAGTCCATCGGACAGGATCAACTATGGCTACACCTTC. Translation: CASSPSDRINYGYTF.

The chain joins TRBV11-2 to TRBJ1-1; maybe TRBD1 (6 bases). Germline assignment: CDR1 SGHAT and CDR2 FQNNGV. This CDR3 contains 11 residues. The V end was cut by 3 bases, the J end by 8 bases, with 7 bases between. The CDR3 sequence is CASSFRGEAFF. The CDR3 coding sequence is TGTGCCAGCAGCTTTAGGGGGGAAGCTTTCTTT.

The V call is TRBV7-3, the J call TRBJ2-5, with TRBD1 matching over 11 bases. The CDR3 has 15 amino acids. The germline CDR1 and CDR2 sequences are SGHTA and FQGTGA. Unmatched junction bases numbered 6, after V lost 4 bases and J lost 5 bases. In DNA form, the CDR3 reads TGTGCCAGCAGCTCCCCTGGACAGGGGGCGGAGACCCAGTACTTC. Encoded protein: CASSSPGQGAETQYF.

V usage is TRBV6-5 and J usage is TRBJ1-5; 7 bases agree with TRBD1. The junction had 3 bases not matched to a gene; V was cut back by 10 bases and J by 0 bases. CDR1 is MNHEY, CDR2 SVGAGI, per germline. The CDR3 sequence is 13 residues long. The DNA for the CDR3 is TGTGCCACATACAGGGGTAGCAATCAGCCCCAGCATTTT. Translation: CATYRGSNQPQHF.

The chain couples TRBV29-1 to TRBJ2-1; 8 bases are shared with TRBD1. The V gene end was trimmed by 3 bases and the J gene end by 9 bases; junction bases not matched to a gene: 4. The CDR3 contains 12 residues. Germline assignment: CDR1 SQVTM and CDR2 ANQGSEA. The CDR3 DNA follows: TGCAGCGTTGAGACAGGGGCTGGTGAGCAGTTCTTC. Residues: CSVETGAGEQFF.

The CDR3 DNA reads TGTGCCAGCTCACCAGGGGTAACAGGGAACACTGAAGCTTTCTTT. Translating gives CASSPGVTGNTEAFF. This chain connects TRBV18 to TRBJ1-1, with D perhaps matching TRBD1 (5 bases). Trimming removed 2 bases from V and 1 base from J, with 11 bases in between. Germline-derived CDR1 and CDR2 are KGHSH and LQKENI. This CDR3 has 15 amino acids.

This clone came up a few times. This chain connects TRBV2 to TRBJ1-1; D not certain. V lost 8 bases and J lost 4, with 17 bases in between. The CDR3 has 14 residues. Germline assignment: CDR1 SNHLY and CDR2 FYNNEI. CDR3 protein: CASLLFDMATEAFF. CDR3 bases: TGTGCCAGCCTCCTTTTCGACATGGCCACTGAAGCTTTCTTT.

This clone was seen only once. The chain carries TRBV20-1 and TRBJ1-1, with TRBD1 matching 9 bases. J gave up 9 bases and V 3 bases, and 2 bases lay outside the gene matches. This CDR3 is built from 11 residues. CDR1 and CDR2 (germline): DFQATT, SNEGSKA (reference sequence). CDR3 sequence (DNA): TGCAGTGCTAGGAACAGGGGGCAAGCTTTCTTT. It encodes CSARNRGQAFF.

The chain links TRBV4-2 to TRBJ1-2, with TRBD1 identical over 7 bases. V was clipped by 0 bases and J by 4 bases; unmatched bases: 2. Germline assignment: CDR1 LGHNA and CDR2 YNFKEQ. The CDR3 has 14 residues. Here the CDR3 reads CASSQDWDSYGYTF. As DNA, the CDR3 is TGTGCCAGCAGCCAAGATTGGGACAGCTATGGCTACACCTTC.

The gene calls are TRBV6-5 and TRBJ1-6, with a tentative D call TRBD1 (6 bases). V shed 6 bases and J shed 7 bases, with 16 bases lying between them. The length of the CDR3 is 15 residues. CDR1 and CDR2 (germline): MNHEY, SVGAGI. The CDR3 nucleotides read TGTGCCAGCAGAGAGGACAGCCTTCTCAATTCACCCCTCCACTTT. It specifies CASREDSLLNSPLHF.

V is TRBV11-3 and J is TRBJ1-3; 8 positions match TRBD1. V was pared by 5 bases and J by 0 bases, with 6 bases of the junction left unmatched. The CDR3 consists of 16 residues. The V gene's germline CDR1 is SGHNT and CDR2 YENEEA. The CDR3 protein is CASSPGQALSGNTIYF. DNA for the CDR3: TGTGCCAGCAGCCCGGGACAGGCCCTCTCTGGAAACACCATATATTTT.